The sequence of this T cell receptor beta chain was determined in a study of T cell responses to AZD1222 COVID-19 vaccine. The study, taken as a whole, reports: Clonal diversity may have been underestimated, and the donors were mostly white British, with more females than males. Two AZD1222 doses significantly raised spike-specific TCR breadth and depth over controls. At 160-218 and 743-854, vaccine-associated CD4 TCRs were dominant, and they spanned spike. Repertoires were obtained only post-peak T cell response.

Germline-derived CDR1 and CDR2 are LGHNA and YSLEER. Between the trimmed V and J ends, which lost 0 bases and 5 bases, there was a span of 11 bases. The CDR3 consists of 14 residues. Here immunoSEQ multiplex PCR was the method, and the copy in TCRdb shows in-frame clones only, minus some. Of roughly 100,000 clones detected, almost 90% appear once; the ten largest clones hold approximately 5%. On this clone: What it recognizes is unknown.

The TCR comes from an adult in good health. The V call is TRBV4-3, the J call TRBJ2-7; D might be TRBD1 or TRBD2, each matching 5 bases. The source was peripheral blood, collected on day 0 of AZD1222 vaccination. CDR3 sequence: CASSQDEGLNEQYF. The CDR3 DNA follows: TGCGCCAGCAGCCAAGATGAGGGGTTGAACGAGCAGTACTTC.